A selection of T cell receptor beta chains follows, all from one sample in a study of OX40 agonist ivuxolimab in advanced cancers. Here immunoSEQ multiplex PCR was the method, and the copy in TCRdb shows in-frame clones only, minus some. The sample holds more than 45,000 clones, about four fifths seen once. Sequencing used CD4+ or CD8+ T cells sorted from blood, obtained in a trial of the OX40 agonist ivuxolimab. These receptors were obtained from an adult with an advanced solid tumor such as melanoma, head and neck, liver or kidney cancer. The CDR3 runs from the conserved cysteine through the conserved F or W. The order of the fields is J gene, D gene, V gene, clone size, CDR3 protein, CDR3 DNA. The D gene is left open where the match is weak. Size is omitted from some rows. Given values are once, few, many or a class for expanded clones.

J gene: TRBJ1-5; D gene: TRBD1; V gene: TRBV19; clone size: few; CDR3 protein: CASRRGQASEPQHF; CDR3 DNA: TGTGCCAGTAGACGGGGACAGGCCAGTGAGCCCCAGCATTTT
J gene: TRBJ1-3; D gene: .; V gene: TRBV28; clone size: .; CDR3 protein: CASSQPVSSGNTIYF; CDR3 DNA: TGTGCCAGCAGCCAGCCCGTGAGCTCTGGAAACACCATATATTTT
J gene: TRBJ1-4; D gene: .; V gene: TRBV4-1; clone size: .; CDR3 protein: CASSQEGGRNLEKLFF; CDR3 DNA: TGCGCCAGCAGCCAAGAGGGGGGACGTAATCTGGAAAAACTGTTTTTT
J gene: TRBJ2-7; D gene: .; V gene: TRBV7-8; clone size: .; CDR3 protein: CASSLFFLGASLPGEQYF; CDR3 DNA: TGTGCCAGCAGCTTATTTTTCCTTGGGGCCAGTCTACCCGGCGAGCAGTACTTC
J gene: TRBJ1-1; D gene: .; V gene: TRBV18; clone size: .; CDR3 protein: CASSPGLGTEAFF; CDR3 DNA: TGTGCCAGCTCACCAGGGTTAGGGACTGAAGCTTTCTTT
J gene: TRBJ1-1; D gene: TRBD1; V gene: TRBV6-5; clone size: .; CDR3 protein: CASKETGKNTEAFF; CDR3 DNA: TGTGCCAGCAAGGAGACAGGGAAGAACACTGAAGCTTTCTTT
J gene: TRBJ1-2; D gene: .; V gene: TRBV19; clone size: few; CDR3 protein: CASSPLSDSPQRGYTF; CDR3 DNA: TGTGCCAGTAGTCCTCTCTCGGACTCCCCGCAGCGTGGCTACACCTTC
J gene: TRBJ2-1; D gene: TRBD2; V gene: TRBV5-5; clone size: .; CDR3 protein: CASSLAGGMGINEQFF; CDR3 DNA: TGTGCCAGCAGCTTGGCGGGGGGGATGGGGATCAATGAGCAGTTCTTC
J gene: TRBJ2-1; D gene: .; V gene: TRBV19; clone size: once; CDR3 protein: CASSIIAGREQFF; CDR3 DNA: TGTGCCAGTAGTATTATCGCGGGGCGTGAGCAGTTCTTC
J gene: TRBJ2-3; D gene: TRBD2; V gene: TRBV5-1; clone size: .; CDR3 protein: CASSPGLGPGTDTQYF; CDR3 DNA: TGCGCCAGCAGCCCCGGACTAGGACCGGGCACAGATACGCAGTATTTT
J gene: TRBJ1-2; D gene: .; V gene: TRBV7-2; clone size: .; CDR3 protein: CASSLGGRNYLGYTF; CDR3 DNA: TGTGCCAGCAGCCTTGGGGGGCGAAACTATTTGGGCTACACCTTC
J gene: TRBJ2-3; D gene: .; V gene: TRBV5-1; clone size: .; CDR3 protein: CASSLAVGGSTDTQYF; CDR3 DNA: TGCGCCAGCAGCTTGGCCGTCGGGGGAAGCACAGATACGCAGTATTTT
J gene: TRBJ1-3; D gene: .; V gene: TRBV5-4; clone size: .; CDR3 protein: CASSMGVTGNTIYF; CDR3 DNA: TGTGCCAGCAGCATGGGTGTGACTGGAAACACCATATATTTT
J gene: TRBJ1-2; D gene: .; V gene: TRBV30; clone size: .; CDR3 protein: CAWRRGGYTF; CDR3 DNA: TGTGCCTGGAGGAGGGGCGGCTACACCTTC
J gene: TRBJ2-1; D gene: TRBD2; V gene: TRBV4-1; clone size: .; CDR3 protein: CASSQGLAGDRRSYNEQFF; CDR3 DNA: TGCGCCAGCAGCCAAGGACTAGCGGGAGACCGCCGCTCCTACAATGAGCAGTTCTTC
J gene: TRBJ2-7; D gene: TRBD1; V gene: TRBV9; clone size: once; CDR3 protein: CASSVGQGIPYEQYF; CDR3 DNA: TGTGCCAGCAGCGTGGGACAGGGGATTCCCTACGAGCAGTACTTC
J gene: TRBJ1-2; D gene: .; V gene: TRBV30; clone size: .; CDR3 protein: CAWSVGTSLRGYTF; CDR3 DNA: TGTGCCTGGAGTGTAGGGACCTCCCTGAGGGGCTACACCTTC
J gene: TRBJ1-2; D gene: .; V gene: TRBV2; clone size: .; CDR3 protein: CASSRDNSPYGYTF; CDR3 DNA: TGTGCCAGCAGCAGGGACAACTCCCCCTATGGCTACACCTTC
J gene: TRBJ1-4; D gene: .; V gene: TRBV27; clone size: .; CDR3 protein: CASRILMIEKLFF; CDR3 DNA: TGTGCCAGCAGGATTCTTATGATTGAAAAACTGTTTTTT
J gene: TRBJ2-3; D gene: .; V gene: TRBV28; clone size: .; CDR3 protein: CASTEAQGGTDTQYF; CDR3 DNA: TGTGCCAGCACCGAGGCACAGGGAGGCACAGATACGCAGTATTTT
J gene: TRBJ2-2; D gene: .; V gene: TRBV2; clone size: .; CDR3 protein: CANSVGIHTGELFF; CDR3 DNA: TGTGCCAACAGTGTAGGCATTCACACCGGGGAGCTGTTTTTT
J gene: TRBJ1-6; D gene: .; V gene: TRBV30; clone size: .; CDR3 protein: CAWNRQTNSPLHF; CDR3 DNA: TGTGCCTGGAACCGACAAACTAATTCACCCCTCCACTTT
J gene: TRBJ2-1; D gene: .; V gene: TRBV9; clone size: once; CDR3 protein: CASSVEGSRGYNEQFF; CDR3 DNA: TGTGCCAGCAGCGTAGAGGGGTCTAGGGGTTACAATGAGCAGTTCTTC
J gene: TRBJ2-5; D gene: TRBD1; V gene: TRBV9; clone size: .; CDR3 protein: CASSSGTVQETQYF; CDR3 DNA: TGTGCCAGCAGCTCGGGGACAGTCCAAGAGACCCAGTACTTC
J gene: TRBJ1-2; D gene: .; V gene: TRBV4-3; clone size: .; CDR3 protein: CASSQVHREIRGGYTF; CDR3 DNA: TGCGCCAGCAGCCAAGTCCACAGGGAAATAAGAGGTGGCTACACCTTC
J gene: TRBJ2-3; D gene: TRBD2; V gene: TRBV11-3; clone size: .; CDR3 protein: CASSSRTSVTDTQYF; CDR3 DNA: TGTGCCAGCAGCTCTCGGACTAGCGTGACAGATACGCAGTATTTT
J gene: TRBJ2-2; D gene: TRBD1; V gene: TRBV9; clone size: .; CDR3 protein: CASSVALRDRGSTGELFF; CDR3 DNA: TGTGCCAGCAGCGTAGCCCTCCGGGACAGGGGAAGTACCGGGGAGCTGTTTTTT